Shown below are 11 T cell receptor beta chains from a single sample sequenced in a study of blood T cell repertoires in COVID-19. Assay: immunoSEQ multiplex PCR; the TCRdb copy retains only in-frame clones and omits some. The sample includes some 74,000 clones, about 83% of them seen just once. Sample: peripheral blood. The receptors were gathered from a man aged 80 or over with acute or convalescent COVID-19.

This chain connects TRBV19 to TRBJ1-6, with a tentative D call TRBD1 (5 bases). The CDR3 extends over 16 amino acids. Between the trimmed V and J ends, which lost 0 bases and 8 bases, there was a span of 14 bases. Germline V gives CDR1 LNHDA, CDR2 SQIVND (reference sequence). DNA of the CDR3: TGTGCCAGTAGTATAGATCTTTGGAGGGGATATTCACCCCTCCACTTT. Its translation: CASSIDLWRGYSPLHF.

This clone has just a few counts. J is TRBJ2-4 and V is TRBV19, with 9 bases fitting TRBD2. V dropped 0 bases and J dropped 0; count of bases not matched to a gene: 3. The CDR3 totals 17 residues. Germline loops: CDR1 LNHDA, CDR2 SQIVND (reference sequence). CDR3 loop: CASSIDNSGGAKNIQYF. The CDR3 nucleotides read TGTGCCAGTAGTATAGATAATAGCGGGGGAGCCAAAAACATTCAGTACTTC.

CDR3 DNA sequence: TGTGCCAGCAGGCTGGGGGGTAGCACAGATACGCAGTATTTT. Amino acid sequence: CASRLGGSTDTQYF. V is TRBV11-2 and J is TRBJ2-3; TRBD2 is a possible D gene (6 bases). The CDR3 has 14 residues. CDR1 and CDR2 from the germline V gene are SGHAT and FQNNGV. Trimming removed 6 bases from V and 0 bases from J, with 10 bases in between.

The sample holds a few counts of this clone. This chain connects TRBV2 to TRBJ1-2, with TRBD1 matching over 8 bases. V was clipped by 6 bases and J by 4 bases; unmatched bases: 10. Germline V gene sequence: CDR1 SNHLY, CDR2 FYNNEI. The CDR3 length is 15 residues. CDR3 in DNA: TGTGCCAGCAGGTTCCAGGGGGCACTCCTCTATGGCTACACCTTC. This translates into CASRFQGALLYGYTF. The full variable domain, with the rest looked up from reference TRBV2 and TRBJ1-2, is EPEVTQTPSHQVTQMGQEVILRCVPISNHLYFYWYRQILGQKVEFLVSFYNNEISEKSEIFDDQFSVERPDGSNFTLKIRSTKLEDSAMYFCASRFQGALLYGYTFGSGTRLTVV.

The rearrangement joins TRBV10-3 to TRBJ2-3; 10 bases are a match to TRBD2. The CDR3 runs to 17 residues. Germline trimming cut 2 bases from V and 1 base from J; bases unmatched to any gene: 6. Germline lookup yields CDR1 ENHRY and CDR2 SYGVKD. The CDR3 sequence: CAISEMLAGVGTDTQYF. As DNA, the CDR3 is TGTGCCATCAGTGAGATGCTAGCGGGAGTGGGCACAGATACGCAGTATTTT.

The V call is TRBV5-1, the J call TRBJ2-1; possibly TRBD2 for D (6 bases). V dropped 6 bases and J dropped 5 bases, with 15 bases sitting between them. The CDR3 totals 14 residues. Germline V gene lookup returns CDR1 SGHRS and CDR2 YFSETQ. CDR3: CASTRRGYDNEQFF. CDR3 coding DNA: TGCGCCAGCACTCGCCGGGGGTACGACAATGAGCAGTTCTTC.

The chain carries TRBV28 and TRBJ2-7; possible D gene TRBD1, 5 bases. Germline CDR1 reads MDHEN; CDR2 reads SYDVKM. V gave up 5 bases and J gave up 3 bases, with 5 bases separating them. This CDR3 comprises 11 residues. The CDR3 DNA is TGTGCCAGCAGTGACAGCTACGAGCAGTACTTC. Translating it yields CASSDSYEQYF.

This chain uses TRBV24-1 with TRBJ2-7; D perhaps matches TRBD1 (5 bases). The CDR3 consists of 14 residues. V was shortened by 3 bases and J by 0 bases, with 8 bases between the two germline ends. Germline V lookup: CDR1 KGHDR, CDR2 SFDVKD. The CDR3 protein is CATSDPRVSYEQYF. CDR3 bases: TGTGCCACCAGTGATCCCAGGGTCTCCTACGAGCAGTACTTC.

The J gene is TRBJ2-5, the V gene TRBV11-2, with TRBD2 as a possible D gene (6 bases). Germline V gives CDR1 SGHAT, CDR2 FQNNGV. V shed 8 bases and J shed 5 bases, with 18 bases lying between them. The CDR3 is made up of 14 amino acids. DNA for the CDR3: TGTGCCAGCGGGCAACTCCGGGGGATGGAGACCCAGTACTTC. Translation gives CASGQLRGMETQYF.

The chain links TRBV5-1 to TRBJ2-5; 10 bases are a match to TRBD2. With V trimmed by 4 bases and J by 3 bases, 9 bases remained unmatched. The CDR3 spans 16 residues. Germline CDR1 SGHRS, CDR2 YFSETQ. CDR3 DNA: TGCGCCAGCAGCCCCTCTACAGCGGGGGGGAAAGAGACCCAGTACTTC. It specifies CASSPSTAGGKETQYF.

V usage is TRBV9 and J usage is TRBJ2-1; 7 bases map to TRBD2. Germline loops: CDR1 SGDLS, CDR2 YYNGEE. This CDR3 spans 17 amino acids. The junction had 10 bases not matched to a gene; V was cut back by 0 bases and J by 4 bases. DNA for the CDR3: TGTGCCAGCAGCGTAGGATTGGGGACTACCGATTACAATGAGCAGTTCTTC. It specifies CASSVGLGTTDYNEQFF.